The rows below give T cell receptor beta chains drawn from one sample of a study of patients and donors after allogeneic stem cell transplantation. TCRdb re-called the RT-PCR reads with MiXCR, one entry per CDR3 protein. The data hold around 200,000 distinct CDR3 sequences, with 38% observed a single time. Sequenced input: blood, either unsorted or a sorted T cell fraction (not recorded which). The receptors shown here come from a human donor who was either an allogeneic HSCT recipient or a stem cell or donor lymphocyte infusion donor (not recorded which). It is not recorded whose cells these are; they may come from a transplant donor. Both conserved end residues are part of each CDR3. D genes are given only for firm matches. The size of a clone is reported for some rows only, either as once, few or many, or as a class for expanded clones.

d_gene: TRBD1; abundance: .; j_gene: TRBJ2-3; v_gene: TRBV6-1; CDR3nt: TGTGCCAGCAGTGAAGGGAACAGGGGGCTGGGAGATACGCAGTATTTT; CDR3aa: CASSEGNRGLGDTQYF
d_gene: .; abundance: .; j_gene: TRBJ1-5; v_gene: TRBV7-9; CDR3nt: TGTGCCAGCAGCCGTACATTGGATCAGCCCCAGCATTTT; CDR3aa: CASSRTLDQPQHF
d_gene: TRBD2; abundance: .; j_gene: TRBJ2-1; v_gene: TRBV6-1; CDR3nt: TGTGCCAGCAGTGAACGGAGCGGGGGAACCCACTACAATGAGCAGTTCTTC; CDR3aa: CASSERSGGTHYNEQFF
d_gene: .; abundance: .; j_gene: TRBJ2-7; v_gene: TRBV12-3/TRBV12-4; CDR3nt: TGTGCCAGCACTCTTCAGGTACCCCTTGGCGAGCAGTACTTC; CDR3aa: CASTLQVPLGEQYF
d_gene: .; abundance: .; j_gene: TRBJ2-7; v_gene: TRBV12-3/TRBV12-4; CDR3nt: TGTGCCAGCAGTCCCCGGGACTGGGGCTACGAGCAGTACTTC; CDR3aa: CASSPRDWGYEQYF
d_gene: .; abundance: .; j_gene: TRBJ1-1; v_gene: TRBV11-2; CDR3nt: TGTGCCAGCAGCTTGGAGGGGCGAGCTTTCTTT; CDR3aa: CASSLEGRAFF
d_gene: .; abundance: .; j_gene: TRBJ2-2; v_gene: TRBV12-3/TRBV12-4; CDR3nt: TGTGCCAGCACCTACTTGGGGCAGACGAACACCGGGGAGCTGTTTTTT; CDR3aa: CASTYLGQTNTGELFF
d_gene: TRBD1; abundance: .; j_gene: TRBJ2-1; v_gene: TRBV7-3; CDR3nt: TGTGCCAGCAGCTTAATGACAGGGGGCGAGAATGAGCAGTTCTTC; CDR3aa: CASSLMTGGENEQFF
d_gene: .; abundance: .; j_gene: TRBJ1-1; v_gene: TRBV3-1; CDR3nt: TGTGCCAGCAGCCAAGATTGGGGCAGGGGGAACACTGAAGCTTTCTTT; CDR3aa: CASSQDWGRGNTEAFF
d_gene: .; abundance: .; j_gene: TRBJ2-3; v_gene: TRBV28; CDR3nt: TGTGCCAGCACGGTGTTAGGCACAGATACGCAGTATTTT; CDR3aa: CASTVLGTDTQYF
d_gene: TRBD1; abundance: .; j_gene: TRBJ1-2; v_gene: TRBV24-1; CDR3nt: TGTGCCACCAGTGAACCCGGGACAGGGGTGGGCGGCTACACCTTC; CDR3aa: CATSEPGTGVGGYTF
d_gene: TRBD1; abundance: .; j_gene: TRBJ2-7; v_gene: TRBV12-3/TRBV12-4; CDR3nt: TGTGCCAGCAGTTGGGGACAGGGGGTCTACGAGCAGTACTTC; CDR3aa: CASSWGQGVYEQYF
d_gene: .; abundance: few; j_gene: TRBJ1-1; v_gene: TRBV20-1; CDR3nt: TGCAGTGCTAGAGATATGGTAATAGGAGCTTTCTTT; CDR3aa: CSARDMVIGAFF
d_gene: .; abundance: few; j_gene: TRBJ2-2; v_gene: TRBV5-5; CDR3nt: TGTGCCAGCAGCCTGACAGATACCGGGGAGCTGTTTTTT; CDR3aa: CASSLTDTGELFF
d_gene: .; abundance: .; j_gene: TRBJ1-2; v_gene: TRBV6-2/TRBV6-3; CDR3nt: TGTGCCAGCAGTTACGGGCGGTATGGCTACACCTTC; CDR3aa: CASSYGRYGYTF
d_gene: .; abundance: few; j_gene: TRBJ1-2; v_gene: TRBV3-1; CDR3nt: TGTGCCAGCAGCCAAGATCTCTTGACCTTACATGGCTACACCTTC; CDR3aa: CASSQDLLTLHGYTF
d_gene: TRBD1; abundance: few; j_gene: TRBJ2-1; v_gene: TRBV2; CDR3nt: TGTGCCAGCAGTGTTGGGGACAGGGGTTACAATGAGCAGTTCTTC; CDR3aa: CASSVGDRGYNEQFF
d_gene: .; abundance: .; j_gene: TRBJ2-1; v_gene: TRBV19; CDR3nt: TGTGCCAGTAGCCTTCCAAGGGGCTCCTACAATGAGCAGTTCTTC; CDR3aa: CASSLPRGSYNEQFF
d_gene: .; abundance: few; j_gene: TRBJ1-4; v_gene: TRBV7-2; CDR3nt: TGTGCCAGCAGCCCCTCGGGCAGGGCGGAAAAACTGTTTTTT; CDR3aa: CASSPSGRAEKLFF
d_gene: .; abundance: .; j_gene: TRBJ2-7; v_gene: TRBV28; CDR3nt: TGTGCCAGCAGTTCCGCAGGGGAGGGCTCCTACGAGCAGTACTTC; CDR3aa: CASSSAGEGSYEQYF
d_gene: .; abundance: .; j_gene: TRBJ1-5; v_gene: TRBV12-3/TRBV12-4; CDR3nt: TGTGCCAGCAGTTTATCATGGAATCAGCCCCAGCATTTT; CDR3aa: CASSLSWNQPQHF
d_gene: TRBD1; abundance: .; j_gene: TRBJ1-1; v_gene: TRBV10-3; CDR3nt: TGTGCCATCAGGCCGGGACAGTGGGACACTGAAGCTTTCTTT; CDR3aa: CAIRPGQWDTEAFF